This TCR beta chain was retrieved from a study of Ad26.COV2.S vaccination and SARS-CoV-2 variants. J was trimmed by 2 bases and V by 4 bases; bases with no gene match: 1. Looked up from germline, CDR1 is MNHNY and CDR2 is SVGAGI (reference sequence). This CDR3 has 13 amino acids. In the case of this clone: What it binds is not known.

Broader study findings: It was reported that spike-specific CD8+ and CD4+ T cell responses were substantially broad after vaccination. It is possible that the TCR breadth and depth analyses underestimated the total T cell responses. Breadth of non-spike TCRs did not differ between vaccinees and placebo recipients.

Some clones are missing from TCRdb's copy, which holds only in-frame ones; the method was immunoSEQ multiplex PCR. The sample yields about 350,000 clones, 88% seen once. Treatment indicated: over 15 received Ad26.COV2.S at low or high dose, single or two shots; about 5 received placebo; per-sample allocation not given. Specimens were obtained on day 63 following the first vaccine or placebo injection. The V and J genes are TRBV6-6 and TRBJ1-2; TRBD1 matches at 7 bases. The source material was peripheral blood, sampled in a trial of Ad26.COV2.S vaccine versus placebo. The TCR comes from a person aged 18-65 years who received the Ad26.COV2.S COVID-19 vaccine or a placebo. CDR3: CASSSTGNYGYTF. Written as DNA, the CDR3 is TGTGCCAGCAGTTCGACAGGGAACTATGGCTACACCTTC.